Each of the 3 T cell receptor beta chains below was sequenced from the same sample in a study of blood T cell repertoires in COVID-19. Sequenced by immunoSEQ multiplex PCR; TCRdb stores in-frame clones only, minus some. The data show fewer than 450,000 clones, approximately 89% seen once. The sample was peripheral blood. The receptors shown here come from a woman aged 45-65 years with COVID-19, enrolled during active disease.

The chain links TRBV21-1 to TRBJ2-7; the D segment call TRBD2 is taken from the table without a DNA check. TRBV21-1 is flagged as a pseudogene. This CDR3 is 15 amino acids long. CDR3 protein: CASSKARRAVYEQYF. The CDR3 region has the DNA TGTGCCAGCAGCAAAGCGCGGAGGGCAGTCTACGAGCAGTACTTC.

V is TRBV19 and J is TRBJ1-1, with TRBD1 identical over 9 bases. The CDR3 has 13 residues. The V segment lost 11 bases and the J segment 8 bases; nucleotides outside the gene matches: 12. Germline V gene sequence: CDR1 LNHDA, CDR2 SQIVND (reference sequence). CDR3 amino acids: CAARDRARKEAFF. Written as DNA, the CDR3 is TGTGCCGCCCGGGACAGGGCGCGAAAGGAAGCTTTCTTT.

The chain carries TRBV15 and TRBJ2-3, with TRBD1 matching over 7 bases. CDR3 length: 15 amino acids. The trim removed 5 bases at V and 3 bases at J, leaving 8 bases unmatched. Germline CDR1 reads LNHNV; CDR2 reads YYDKDF (reference sequence). The CDR3 DNA sequence: TGTGCCACCAGCGGAAGGACAGGAATGACAGATACGCAGTATTTT. This codes for CATSGRTGMTDTQYF.